This passage covers 17 T cell receptor beta chains from one sample sequenced in a study of blood T cells in healthy people across ages. A second PCR of about 6 to 11 cycles used a sample-barcoded 5' primer and a J-beta primer mix. TCRdb re-called the 5' RACE reads through MiXCR, storing one row per CDR3 protein. Altogether approximately 1.5 million distinct CDR3 sequences are present, less than 45% being singletons, with the ten largest covering approximately 4.1%. The sequencing input was blood. These receptors were obtained from a woman aged 18-35 years in good health.

This clonotype was observed a handful of times. This sequence joins TRBV4-3 and TRBJ2-3; TRBD2 matches 10 bases. Germline V gives CDR1 LGHNA, CDR2 YSLEER. The CDR3 has 18 residues. Trimming cost V 1 base and J 2 bases; bases outside gene matches: 9. The CDR3 loop is CASSQGEVAGGPTDTQYF. CDR3 nucleotides: TGCGCCAGCAGCCAAGGAGAGGTAGCGGGAGGCCCCACAGATACGCAGTATTTT.

The chain links TRBV29-1 to TRBJ1-4; no clear D gene. Germline-derived CDR1 and CDR2 are SQVTM and ANQGSEA. The germline V and J ends were trimmed by 7 bases and 7 bases, with 16 bases remaining between them. CDR3 length equals 13 residues. CDR3: CSARASTGEKLFF. The DNA for the CDR3 is TGCAGCGCCCGGGCCAGTACGGGTGAAAAACTGTTTTTT.

In its sample, this clonotype was seen a few times. This sequence joins TRBV4-1 and TRBJ1-4; D unresolved. CDR3 length: 14 residues. The V gene lost 4 bases and the J gene lost 5 bases, with 11 bases spanning the gap. CDR1 MGHRA and CDR2 YSYEKL come from the germline V gene. Written as DNA, the CDR3 is TGCGCCAGCAGCCTCGACACTCACAATGAAAAACTGTTTTTT. Translation: CASSLDTHNEKLFF.

The rearrangement links TRBV7-3 to TRBJ2-1; the D is unclear. The CDR3 has 14 amino acids. CDR1 and CDR2 (germline): SGHTA, FQGTGA. Between the trimmed V and J ends, which lost 5 bases and 7 bases, there was a span of 15 bases. The CDR3 nucleotides are TGTGCCAGCAGCGCAGAATACAGACCAAATGAGCAGTTCTTC. As protein: CASSAEYRPNEQFF.

This sequence joins TRBV28 and TRBJ2-3, with D possibly called TRBD1 or TRBD2 (6 bases each). Trimming removed 0 bases from V and 3 bases from J, with 10 bases in between. From germline, CDR1 is MDHEN and CDR2 SYDVKM. The length of the CDR3 is 15 residues. CDR3 residues: CASSLWGAGTDTQYF. CDR3 DNA sequence: TGTGCCAGCAGTTTATGGGGGGCGGGAACAGATACGCAGTATTTT. Complete variable domain (other parts from reference TRBV28 and TRBJ2-3): DVKVTQSSRYLVKRTGEKVFLECVQDMDHENMFWYRQDPGLGLRLIYFSYDVKMKEKGDIPEGYSVSREKKERFSLILESASTNQTSMYLCASSLWGAGTDTQYFGPGTRLTVL.

This clonotype was detected only a few times. V usage is TRBV5-1 and J usage is TRBJ2-3, with 10 positions matching TRBD2. Germline assignment: CDR1 SGHRS and CDR2 YFSETQ. The trim removed 3 bases at V and 2 bases at J, leaving 9 bases unmatched. The CDR3 is made up of 17 amino acids. The CDR3 is CASSWPLAGAYTDTQYF. Written as DNA, the CDR3 is TGCGCCAGCAGCTGGCCCCTAGCGGGGGCCTACACAGATACGCAGTATTTT.

The chain links TRBV20-1 to TRBJ1-5; 10 bases align to TRBD1. The germline V gene encodes CDR1 DFQATT and CDR2 SNEGSKA (reference sequence). This CDR3 comprises 14 residues. The V segment lost 1 base and the J segment 7 bases; nucleotides outside the gene matches: 4. CDR3 in amino acids: CSARGTGGGQPQHF. CDR3 in DNA: TGCAGTGCTAGAGGGACAGGGGGAGGCCAGCCCCAGCATTTT.

This clonotype occurred many times. V gene TRBV12-3 or TRBV12-4 combines with J gene TRBJ1-2; 7 bases match TRBD1. V lost 6 bases to trimming and J lost 7 bases; unmatched junction nucleotides: 8. The CDR3 runs to 13 residues. The CDR3 coding sequence is TGTGCCAGCAGGCGAACAGGGGTTTCTGGCTACACCTTC. Protein sequence: CASRRTGVSGYTF.

This clonotype has only a few counts. The chain combines TRBV20-1 with TRBJ2-7; the match to TRBD2 covers 8 bases. J lost 7 bases, V lost 0 bases, and 11 bases had no gene match. Germline CDR1 is DFQATT and CDR2 is SNEGSKA (reference sequence). The CDR3 spans 15 residues. DNA of the CDR3: TGCAGTGCTAGAGATCTGAGAGCGGGAGTGGGTGAGCAGTACTTC. It codes for CSARDLRAGVGEQYF.

The rearrangement uses TRBV24-1 and TRBJ2-1; D not certain. V was cut by 4 bases and J by 6 bases, with 9 bases left in between. CDR1 and CDR2 from the germline V gene are KGHDR and SFDVKD. The CDR3 spans 13 residues. CDR3 residues: CATSDLYGNEQFF. The CDR3 DNA sequence: TGTGCCACCAGTGACCTCTACGGCAATGAGCAGTTCTTC.

The chain joins TRBV20-1 to TRBJ2-1, with 12 bases lining up with TRBD2. The CDR3 loop spans 17 amino acids. Germline CDR1 is DFQATT and CDR2 is SNEGSKA (reference sequence). Trimming at V came to 0 bases and at J to 2 bases, leaving 5 bases not matched to a gene. DNA of the CDR3: TGCAGTGCTAGAGATTCCCGGACTAGCGGGGCCTACAATGAGCAGTTCTTC. Translation gives CSARDSRTSGAYNEQFF.

The chain couples TRBV7-9 to TRBJ2-3; TRBD2 matches 14 bases. V dropped 4 bases and J dropped 2; count of bases not matched to a gene: 8. CDR3 length: 18 residues. Germline V CDR1 and CDR2: SEHNR, FQNEAQ (reference sequence). The chain's CDR3 is CASSWTSGGTRNTDTQYF. In DNA form, the CDR3 reads TGTGCCAGCAGCTGGACTAGCGGGGGGACGAGGAACACAGATACGCAGTATTTT.

This chain joins TRBV6-2 or TRBV6-3 and TRBJ1-2; D unresolved. The CDR3 extends over 14 amino acids. V shed 4 bases and J shed 4 bases, with 13 bases lying between them. The germline CDR1 and CDR2 sequences are MNHEY and SVGEGT. The CDR3 DNA reads as TGTGCCAGCAGTTCCCCAGATCGTAGCTATGGCTACACCTTC. Residues: CASSSPDRSYGYTF.

The CDR3 DNA reads as TGTGCCAGCAGCTTACAGGGGACAAACGAGGGCACTGAAGCTTTCTTT. It translates to CASSLQGTNEGTEAFF. This chain connects TRBV7-9 to TRBJ1-1, with D possibly matching TRBD1 (6 bases). CDR1 is SEHNR, CDR2 FQNEAQ, per germline (reference sequence). This CDR3 region has 16 residues. V was pared by 2 bases and J by 4 bases, with 17 bases between.

This clonotype was seen a handful of times. This chain connects TRBV15 to TRBJ2-3; D not certain. This CDR3 region has 13 residues. Trimming left V 4 bases short and J 5 bases short, with 10 bases between. CDR1 is LNHNV and CDR2 is YYDKDF in the germline V gene (reference sequence). The CDR3 region is CATSTQLGDTQYF. The DNA of the CDR3 is TGTGCCACCAGCACCCAACTCGGAGATACGCAGTATTTT.

This clonotype was seen a handful of times. This chain connects TRBV7-9 to TRBJ2-1; D is unresolved. CDR1 is SEHNR, CDR2 FQNEAQ, per germline (reference sequence). V lost 4 bases, J lost 0 bases, and 13 bases lay in between. This CDR3 is built from 16 residues. The CDR3 loop is CASSSNLVRSYNEQFF. The DNA of the CDR3 is TGTGCCAGCAGCTCAAACCTAGTTCGCTCCTACAATGAGCAGTTCTTC.

This clonotype occurred a few times. This chain joins TRBV15 and TRBJ1-6; tentatively, D is TRBD1 (5 bases). Germline V lookup: CDR1 LNHNV, CDR2 YYDKDF (reference sequence). The CDR3 runs 16 residues. Trimming took off 1 base at V and 10 bases at J, with 17 bases between the two ends. The CDR3 sequence: CATSRVKRPGLSPLHF. The CDR3 DNA sequence: TGTGCCACCAGCAGAGTCAAGAGACCAGGGCTCTCACCCCTCCACTTT.